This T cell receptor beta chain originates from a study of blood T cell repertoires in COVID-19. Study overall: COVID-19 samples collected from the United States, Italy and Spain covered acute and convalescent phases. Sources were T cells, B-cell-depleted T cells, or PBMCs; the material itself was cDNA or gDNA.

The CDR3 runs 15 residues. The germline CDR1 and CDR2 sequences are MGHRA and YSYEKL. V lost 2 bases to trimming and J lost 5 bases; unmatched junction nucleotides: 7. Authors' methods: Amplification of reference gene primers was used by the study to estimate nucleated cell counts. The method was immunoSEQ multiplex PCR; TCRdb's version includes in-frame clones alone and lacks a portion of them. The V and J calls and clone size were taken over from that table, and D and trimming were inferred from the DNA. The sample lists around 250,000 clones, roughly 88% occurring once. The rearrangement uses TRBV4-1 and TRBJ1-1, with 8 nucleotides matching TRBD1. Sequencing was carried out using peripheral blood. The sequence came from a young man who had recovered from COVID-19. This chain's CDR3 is CASSQNQGARTEAFF. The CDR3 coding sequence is TGCGCCAGCAGCCAAAACCAGGGGGCGCGGACTGAAGCTTTCTTT.